One sample yielded the 13 T cell receptor beta chains listed below, sequenced in a study of blood T cell repertoires in COVID-19. Assay used: immunoSEQ multiplex PCR; TCRdb lists only in-frame clones, some missing. The data hold 84,000 or so clones, with 80% observed a single time. Sequencing used peripheral blood. Source of these receptors: an elderly woman with acute or convalescent COVID-19.

In this sample, this clone turned up once. The chain uses TRBV7-8 and TRBJ1-6, with D possibly TRBD1 on 6 matching bases. Germline CDR1 and CDR2: SGHVS and FQNEAQ. Trimming pared 2 bases from V and 10 bases from J, leaving 12 bases between. The CDR3 loop spans 14 amino acids. The CDR3 region has the DNA TGTGCCAGCAGCTTAACGTGGACAGTCTCACCCCTCCACTTT. Amino acids: CASSLTWTVSPLHF.

J is TRBJ2-7 and V is TRBV24-1, with D perhaps TRBD1 (5 bases). CDR1 and CDR2 from the germline V gene are KGHDR and SFDVKD. CDR3 length equals 15 residues. The V gene lost 3 bases and the J gene lost 3 bases, with 14 bases spanning the gap. CDR3 nucleotides: TGTGCCACCAGTGATAGAGCAGGGAAAGGCTACGAGCAGTACTTC. Amino acid sequence: CATSDRAGKGYEQYF.

V gene TRBV15 combines with J gene TRBJ1-1, with a possible D match to TRBD1 (5 bases). This CDR3 contains 14 residues. CDR1 LNHNV and CDR2 YYDKDF come from the germline V gene (reference sequence). Trimming removed 2 bases from V and 3 bases from J, with 10 bases in between. Here the CDR3 reads CATSRPTRDTEAFF. CDR3 in DNA: TGTGCCACCAGCAGACCAACCAGGGACACTGAAGCTTTCTTT. The full variable domain, rest sourced from reference TRBV15 and TRBJ1-1, is DAMVIQNPRYQVTQFGKPVTLSCSQTLNHNVMYWYQQKSSQAPKLLFHYYDKDFNNEADTPDNFQSRRPNTSFCFLDIRSPGLGDTAMYLCATSRPTRDTEAFFGQGTRLTVV.

This chain connects TRBV14 to TRBJ2-3; 7 bases are shared with TRBD2. CDR3 length: 18 residues. Germline V gene lookup returns CDR1 SGHDN and CDR2 FVKESK. The J segment lost 4 bases and the V segment lost 5 bases, leaving 18 bases of the junction unmatched. The CDR3 protein is CASSSYWSGGGESDTQYF. The CDR3 DNA is TGTGCCAGCAGCTCCTATTGGAGTGGCGGGGGAGAGTCAGATACGCAGTATTTT.

The V gene is TRBV9, the J gene TRBJ1-1, with D unclear. Germline loops: CDR1 SGDLS, CDR2 YYNGEE. V was pared by 0 bases and J by 1 base, with 7 bases between. This CDR3 has 14 residues. The DNA of the CDR3 is TGTGCCAGCAGCGTAGTCAGTCAGAACACTGAAGCTTTCTTT. The encoded protein is CASSVVSQNTEAFF.

This chain links TRBV29-1 with TRBJ1-1; D not certain. Germline-derived CDR1 and CDR2 are SQVTM and ANQGSEA. With 3 bases removed from V and 1 base from J, the gap between germline ends came to 12 bases. The CDR3 has 14 amino acids. The CDR3: CSVEWRDGNTEAFF. Here the CDR3 DNA reads TGCAGCGTTGAGTGGCGGGATGGGAACACTGAAGCTTTCTTT.

The chain combines TRBV3-1 (or the pseudogene TRBV3-2) with TRBJ2-1; possibly TRBD2 for D (5 bases). The germline CDR1 and CDR2 sequences are LGHDT and YNNKEL (reference sequence). V was clipped by 4 bases and J by 1 base, with 14 bases between them. The CDR3 is made up of 16 amino acids. CDR3 amino acids: CASSPGIWVSYNEQFF. CDR3 nucleotides: TGTGCCAGCAGCCCGGGAATTTGGGTATCCTACAATGAGCAGTTCTTC.

The chain recombines TRBV27 with TRBJ1-5; a possible D gene is TRBD1 (6 bases). V was trimmed by 10 bases and J by 8 bases, leaving 18 bases between them. The CDR3 length is 13 residues. CDR1 and CDR2 from the germline V gene are MNHEY and SMNVEV (reference sequence). CDR3 sequence: CATGKTGNKPQHF. CDR3 in DNA: TGTGCCACCGGGAAGACAGGTAATAAGCCCCAGCATTTT.

The CDR3 DNA reads TGTGCCAGCAGCACGGACAGGAACTCTGGGGCCAACGTCCTGACTTTC. Protein product: CASSTDRNSGANVLTF. The rearrangement links TRBV7-2 to TRBJ2-6; TRBD1 matches 7 bases. CDR1 and CDR2 (germline): SGHTA, FQGNSA. V was clipped by 5 bases and J by 0 bases; unmatched bases: 4. This CDR3 is 16 amino acids long.

The chain has TRBV5-8 and TRBJ1-5; 7 bases are shared with TRBD1. In germline, CDR1 is SGHTS, CDR2 YDEGEE. Unmatched junction bases numbered 11, after V lost 4 bases and J lost 4 bases. The CDR3 spans 16 residues. In DNA, the CDR3 is TGTGCCAGCAGCCAAGCCCAGGGGGTTCGGAATCAGCCCCAGCATTTT. This translates into CASSQAQGVRNQPQHF.

The CDR3 protein is CASRLGGYEQYF. As DNA, the CDR3 is TGTGCAAGTCGGTTGGGGGGTTACGAGCAGTACTTC. The chain combines TRBV12-2 with TRBJ2-7; no DNA check was done on the table's D call, TRBD2. TRBV12-2 is a recognized pseudogene. The CDR3 is 12 residues long.

The CDR3 nucleotides read TGTGCCAGCAGCTCCCACACCGGGACAGGGAACACTGAAGCTTTCTTT. It codes for CASSSHTGTGNTEAFF. The V gene is TRBV5-5, the J gene TRBJ1-1; TRBD1 matches 8 bases. V lost 3 bases to trimming and J lost 1 base; unmatched junction nucleotides: 8. Germline-derived CDR1 and CDR2 are SGHKS and YYEKEE (reference sequence). The CDR3 totals 16 residues. The full variable domain, its missing parts supplied by reference TRBV5-5 and TRBJ1-1, is DAGVTQSPTHLIKTRGQQVTLRCSPISGHKSVSWYQQVLGQGPQFIFQYYEKEERGRGNFPDRFSARQFPNYSSELNVNALLLGDSALYLCASSSHTGTGNTEAFFGQGTRLTVV.

The chain has TRBV7-9 and TRBJ1-6; no clear D gene. With 1 base removed from V and 4 bases from J, the gap between germline ends came to 5 bases. The CDR3 extends over 14 amino acids. Germline V gene sequence: CDR1 SEHNR, CDR2 FQNEAQ (reference sequence). CDR3 sequence (DNA): TGTGCCAGCAGCTTAGAGAGATATAATTCACCCCTCCACTTT. Amino acids: CASSLERYNSPLHF.